This T cell receptor beta chain was captured in a study of T-cell reconstitution after alpha-beta-depleted transplantation in children. This clonotype was counted between two and nine times. Germline V gives CDR1 LGHDT, CDR2 YNNKEL (reference sequence). Trimming stripped 1 base from V and 1 base from J, with 8 bases between. The CDR3 sequence is 15 residues long. Unique molecular identifiers were incorporated when the TCRbeta library was constructed. TCRdb re-called the PCR reads through MiXCR, storing one row per CDR3 protein. The data contain under 450,000 distinct CDR3 sequences, less than 15% of them singletons.

The sample in question was PBMCs, obtained from the stem cell graft. The source of this sequence is a human donor who donated a stem cell graft to a child with Fanconi anemia. The rearrangement uses TRBV3-1 and TRBJ1-5, with D uncertain. The chain's CDR3 is CASSQGVISNQPQHF. The CDR3 DNA sequence: TGTGCCAGCAGCCAAGGGGTGATAAGCAATCAGCCCCAGCATTTT.